This T cell receptor beta chain was profiled in a study of cytomegalovirus exposure and HLA in healthy donors. General observations from the study: There were some public TCRs occurring in many donors, but most TCR sequences were rare. The authors listed over 150 TCR beta chains as cytomegalovirus-associated.

The CDR3 runs 16 residues. CDR1 and CDR2 (germline): MDHEN, SYDVKM. The V and J ends lost 6 bases and 8 bases, in that order; junction bases with no gene match: 14. The donors comprised healthy bone marrow donors. In nominal health when sampled, donors likely had unrecorded immune exposures nonetheless. Concerning this clone: Its matching antigen is unknown.

With 60 Vbeta and 13 Jbeta primers, the PCR was carried out. The table came from immunoSEQ multiplex PCR; TCRdb's copy has only in-frame clones and leaves some out. There are some 91,000 clones in the sample; 78% occur only once, and around 0.76% lies in the top ten. The chain uses TRBV28 and TRBJ1-4; 8 bases line up with TRBD1. This receptor was taken from a woman aged 55 to 70 in good health and CMV-seronegative. The source material was PBMCs. The CDR3 bases are TGTGCCAGCAGCCAGTCAGGGGGCGCATCAATGGAAAAACTGTTTTTT. Translation gives CASSQSGGASMEKLFF.